What follows are 19 T cell receptor beta chains derived from one specimen sequenced in a study of blood T cell repertoires in COVID-19. Libraries were prepared by immunoSEQ multiplex PCR; TCRdb keeps only in-frame clonotypes and omits some of them. The sample includes about 150,000 clones, around 89% seen only once; the top ten take roughly 15%. The specimen was peripheral blood. These receptor sequences come from a middle-aged woman with acute or convalescent COVID-19.

The chain links TRBV28 to TRBJ2-3, with TRBD2 as a possible D gene (5 bases). V lost 5 bases and J lost 10, with 10 bases in between. CDR1 is MDHEN and CDR2 is SYDVKM in the germline V gene. CDR3 length: 11 residues. CDR3 DNA: TGTGCCAGCAGTGAACTAGTAGCGCAGTATTTT. Translating it yields CASSELVAQYF.

The CDR3 sequence is CASSSNLGTQYF. CDR3 coding DNA: TGTGCCAGCAGTTCAAATCTCGGGACCCAGTACTTC. V gene TRBV27 combines with J gene TRBJ2-5; D gene unclear. Germline V gives CDR1 MNHEY, CDR2 SMNVEV (reference sequence). The V end lost 4 bases, the J end lost 7 bases, and 10 bases lay between the germline ends. There are 12 residues in the CDR3.

The V call is TRBV5-1, the J call TRBJ2-1; 7 positions match TRBD2. This CDR3 is 17 amino acids long. Germline assignment: CDR1 SGHRS and CDR2 YFSETQ. The V gene end was trimmed by 1 base and the J gene end by 4 bases; junction bases not matched to a gene: 11. CDR3 DNA: TGCGCCAGCAGCTTGCCGACTACTAGCGCCTTATACAATGAGCAGTTCTTC. Encoded protein: CASSLPTTSALYNEQFF.

The rearrangement uses TRBV3-1 (or the pseudogene TRBV3-2) and TRBJ2-7, with a tentative D call TRBD2 (5 bases). The CDR3 loop spans 14 amino acids. The ends were cut back, 4 bases at V and 7 bases at J, with 17 bases in the middle. Germline loops: CDR1 LGHDT, CDR2 YNNKEL (reference sequence). CDR3 region: CASSPLRATPEQYF. Here the CDR3 DNA reads TGTGCCAGCAGCCCCCTGCGGGCGACGCCGGAGCAGTACTTC.

The J gene is TRBJ1-1, the V gene TRBV29-1; tentatively, D is TRBD1 (6 bases). The CDR3 has 14 residues. Trimming removed 1 base at V and 4 bases at J, with 13 bases between. CDR1 is SQVTM, CDR2 ANQGSEA, per germline. The CDR3 DNA reads as TGCAGCGTTGAAGCGCAGGGGTATGGCACTGAAGCTTTCTTT. It yields the protein CSVEAQGYGTEAFF. Based on the CDR3 plus reference TRBV29-1 and TRBJ1-1, the full variable domain is SAVISQKPSRDICQRGTSLTIQCQVDSQVTMMFWYRQQPGQSLTLIATANQGSEATYESGFVIDKFPISRPNLTFSTLTVSNMSPEDSSIYLCSVEAQGYGTEAFFGQGTRLTVV.

This rearrangement joins TRBV20-1 to TRBJ2-1, with 14 bases matching TRBD2. This CDR3 contains 19 residues. Germline CDR1 reads DFQATT; CDR2 reads SNEGSKA (reference sequence). Trimming at V came to 3 bases and at J to 1 base, leaving 11 bases not matched to a gene. CDR3: CSASRGLAGVRRSYNEQFF. The CDR3 coding sequence is TGCAGTGCTAGTCGGGGACTAGCGGGAGTTAGGCGGTCCTACAATGAGCAGTTCTTC.

The rearrangement joins TRBV6-1 to TRBJ2-7; D is perhaps TRBD2 (6 bases). V gave up 4 bases and J gave up 4 bases, with 20 bases separating them. The CDR3 loop spans 16 amino acids. Germline CDR1 MNHNS, CDR2 SASEGT. In DNA, the CDR3 is TGTGCCAGCAGTGTCGGTGGTGGGGACTCCGCATACGAGCAGTACTTC. This sequence encodes CASSVGGGDSAYEQYF.

The chain joins TRBV14 to TRBJ2-7; maybe TRBD2 (5 bases). The CDR3 sequence is 13 residues long. Trimming stripped 0 bases from V and 3 bases from J, with 6 bases between. CDR1 is SGHDN, CDR2 FVKESK, per germline. The CDR3 region has the DNA TGTGCCAGCAGCCAAGACGAGGGCTACGAGCAGTACTTC. As protein: CASSQDEGYEQYF. The full variable domain, in which reference TRBV14 and TRBJ2-7 provide the parts outside the CDR3, is EAGVTQFPSHSVIEKGQTVTLRCDPISGHDNLYWYRRVMGKEIKFLLHFVKESKQDESGMPNNRFLAERTGGTYSTLKVQPAELEDSGVYFCASSQDEGYEQYFGPGTRLTVT.

The chain uses TRBV6-5 and TRBJ2-5; D gene unclear. This CDR3 comprises 13 residues. The ends were cut back, 0 bases at V and 2 bases at J, with 4 bases in the middle. Germline V gene lookup returns CDR1 MNHEY and CDR2 SVGAGI. CDR3 sequence (DNA): TGTGCCAGCAGTTACTCGAGACAAGAGACCCAGTACTTC. Protein: CASSYSRQETQYF.

The table lists this clone with a count of one. The chain combines TRBV2 with TRBJ1-1; D is possibly TRBD1 (6 bases). The V and J ends lost 10 bases and 4 bases respectively, with 10 bases between them. CDR3 size: 11 residues. The germline V gene has CDR1 SNHLY and CDR2 FYNNEI. CDR3 protein: CAIGQSTEAFF. The CDR3 DNA follows: TGTGCCATCGGACAGTCCACTGAAGCTTTCTTT.

V and J are TRBV5-1 and TRBJ2-1; D is uncertain. The V and J ends lost 0 bases and 2 bases respectively, with 3 bases between them. The germline gives CDR1 SGHRS, CDR2 YFSETQ. The CDR3 is made up of 13 amino acids. This CDR3 is CASSLDTYNEQFF. Written as DNA, the CDR3 is TGCGCCAGCAGCTTGGACACCTACAATGAGCAGTTCTTC.

This chain joins TRBV30 and TRBJ2-1; 9 nucleotides agree with TRBD2. In germline, CDR1 is GTSNPN, CDR2 SVGIG (reference sequence). The ends lost 3 bases at V and 8 bases at J; junction bases unmatched: 11. The length of the CDR3 is 15 residues. DNA for the CDR3: TGTGCCTGGAGACAAAGCGGGAGGCTGTCCCATGAGCAGTTCTTC. This encodes CAWRQSGRLSHEQFF.

The gene calls are TRBV4-1 and TRBJ1-1; TRBD1 is a possible D gene (6 bases). The CDR3 is made up of 16 amino acids. Germline-derived CDR1 and CDR2 are MGHRA and YSYEKL. Trimming pared 4 bases from V and 4 bases from J, leaving 19 bases between. This CDR3 is CASSPVTNLQGTEAFF. The CDR3 bases are TGCGCCAGCAGCCCCGTAACCAACCTACAGGGCACTGAAGCTTTCTTT.

This sequence joins TRBV19 and TRBJ2-5; D unclear. Trimming cost V 1 base and J 2 bases, with 8 bases left between them. Germline V gene lookup returns CDR1 LNHDA and CDR2 SQIVND (reference sequence). The CDR3 extends over 14 amino acids. Here the CDR3 reads CASSIVGQQETQYF. DNA for the CDR3: TGTGCCAGTAGTATAGTTGGTCAGCAAGAGACCCAGTACTTC. Together with reference TRBV19 and TRBJ2-5, the CDR3 gives the full variable domain: DGGITQSPKYLFRKEGQNVTLSCEQNLNHDAMYWYRQDPGQGLRLIYYSQIVNDFQKGDIAEGYSVSREKKESFPLTVTSAQKNPTAFYLCASSIVGQQETQYFGPGTRLLVL.

This chain joins TRBV5-1 and TRBJ2-1; 11 bases map to TRBD2. V dropped 4 bases and J dropped 6; count of bases not matched to a gene: 6. The V gene's germline CDR1 is SGHRS and CDR2 YFSETQ. This CDR3 spans 15 amino acids. CDR3 sequence: CASSPSGGNSNEQFF. CDR3 bases: TGCGCCAGCAGCCCTAGCGGGGGGAACAGCAATGAGCAGTTCTTC. The full variable domain, its missing parts supplied by reference TRBV5-1 and TRBJ2-1, is KAGVTQTPRYLIKTRGQQVTLSCSPISGHRSVSWYQQTPGQGLQFLFEYFSETQRNKGNFPGRFSGRQFSNSRSEMNVSTLELGDSALYLCASSPSGGNSNEQFFGPGTRLTVL.

Relative to its sample, this clone is medium-sized. The genes are TRBV2 and TRBJ2-3; 10 bases are shared with TRBD2. The CDR3 runs 16 residues. Trimming removed 3 bases from V and 5 bases from J; junction bases left unmatched: 8. Per germline, CDR1 SNHLY and CDR2 FYNNEI. CDR3 DNA: TGTGCCAGCAGTGAGGGTCTAGCGGGAGTTATAGATACGCAGTATTTT. Translated, it gives CASSEGLAGVIDTQYF. Variable domain in full (rest from reference TRBV2 and TRBJ2-3): EPEVTQTPSHQVTQMGQEVILRCVPISNHLYFYWYRQILGQKVEFLVSFYNNEISEKSEIFDDQFSVERPDGSNFTLKIRSTKLEDSAMYFCASSEGLAGVIDTQYFGPGTRLTVL.

The chain uses TRBV27 and TRBJ1-1, with a possible D match to TRBD1 (5 bases). This CDR3 spans 15 amino acids. The V and J ends lost 3 bases and 7 bases respectively, with 18 bases between them. The germline gives CDR1 MNHEY, CDR2 SMNVEV (reference sequence). The CDR3 sequence: CASSFGAGGDHEAFF. DNA for the CDR3: TGTGCCAGCAGTTTTGGGGCGGGAGGGGACCATGAAGCTTTCTTT.

J is TRBJ2-2 and V is TRBV5-1; perhaps TRBD1 as D (7 bases). The CDR3 is 16 residues long. Trimming shortened V by 4 bases and J by 3 bases, and 16 bases separated the two germline ends. Germline V gives CDR1 SGHRS, CDR2 YFSETQ. The CDR3 loop reads CASSPPDRRDTGELFF. The CDR3 bases are TGCGCCAGCAGCCCCCCGGACAGGAGGGACACCGGGGAGCTGTTTTTT.

The chain links TRBV6-5 to TRBJ1-2; D might be TRBD1 (5 bases). Trimming pared 2 bases from V and 3 bases from J, leaving 7 bases between. This CDR3 comprises 13 residues. CDR1 and CDR2 (germline): MNHEY, SVGAGI. As DNA, the CDR3 is TGTGCCAGCAGTTACGCCAGGGACTATGGCTACACCTTC. Translated: CASSYARDYGYTF.